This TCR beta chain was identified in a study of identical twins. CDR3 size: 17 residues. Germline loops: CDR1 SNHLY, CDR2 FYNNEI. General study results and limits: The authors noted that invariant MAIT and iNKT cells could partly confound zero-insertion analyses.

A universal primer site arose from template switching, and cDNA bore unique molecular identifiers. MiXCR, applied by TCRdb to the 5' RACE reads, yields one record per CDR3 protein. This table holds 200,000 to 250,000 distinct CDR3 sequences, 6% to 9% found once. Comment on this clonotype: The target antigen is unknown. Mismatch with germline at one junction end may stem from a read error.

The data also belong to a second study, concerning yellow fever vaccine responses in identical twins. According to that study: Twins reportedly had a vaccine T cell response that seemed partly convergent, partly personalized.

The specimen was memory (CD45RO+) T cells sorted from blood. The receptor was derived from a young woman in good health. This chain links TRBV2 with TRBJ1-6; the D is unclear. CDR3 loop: CAISLERSGGQNSPLHF. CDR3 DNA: TGTGCCATCAGTTTAGAGAGATCGGGCGGTCAAAATTCACCCCTCCACTTT.